The clone carrying this T cell receptor (beta chain) was observed a few times. A junction end diverges from the germline sequence, so it may reflect a read error. The data stem from a study of early T cells in non-severe SARS-CoV-2 infection. Across the whole study: Chains were unpaired, as sequencing was done on bulk RNA from unsorted whole blood.

Germline V gene lookup returns CDR1 SGHRS and CDR2 YFSETQ. The CDR3 sequence is 13 residues long. The TCR library protocol attached unique molecular identifiers to the individual cDNA molecules. TCRdb re-called the 5' RACE reads through MiXCR, storing one row per CDR3 protein. The sample carries some 90,000 distinct CDR3 sequences, under 15% recorded once. This TCR came from an adult who was a healthcare worker with PCR-confirmed SARS-CoV-2 infection or an uninfected control (not recorded which). This chain connects TRBV5-1 to TRBJ1-1; possibly TRBD1 for D (5 bases). Sequencing used whole blood. This CDR3 reads CASSSQGSTEVFF. The CDR3 region has the DNA TGCGCCAGCAGCTCCCAGGGATCCACTGAAGTTTTCTTT.